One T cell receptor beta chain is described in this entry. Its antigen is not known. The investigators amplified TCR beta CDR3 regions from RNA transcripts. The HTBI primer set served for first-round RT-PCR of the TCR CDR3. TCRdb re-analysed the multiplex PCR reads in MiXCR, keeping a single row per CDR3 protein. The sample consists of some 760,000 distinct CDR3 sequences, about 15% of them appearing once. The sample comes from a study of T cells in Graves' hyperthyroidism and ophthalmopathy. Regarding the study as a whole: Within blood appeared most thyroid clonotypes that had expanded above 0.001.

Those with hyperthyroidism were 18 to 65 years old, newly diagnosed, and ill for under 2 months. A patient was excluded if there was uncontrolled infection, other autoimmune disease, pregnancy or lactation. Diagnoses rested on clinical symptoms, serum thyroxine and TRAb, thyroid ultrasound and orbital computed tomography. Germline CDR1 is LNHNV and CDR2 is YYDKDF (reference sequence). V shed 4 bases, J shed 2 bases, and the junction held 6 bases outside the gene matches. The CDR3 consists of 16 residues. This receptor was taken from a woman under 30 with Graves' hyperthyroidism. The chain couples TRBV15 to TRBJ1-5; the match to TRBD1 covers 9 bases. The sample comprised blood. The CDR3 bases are TGTGCCACCAGCAAAGGACAGGGGATGGGCAATCAGCCCCAGCATTTT. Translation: CATSKGQGMGNQPQHF. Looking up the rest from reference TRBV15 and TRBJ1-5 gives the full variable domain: DAMVIQNPRYQVTQFGKPVTLSCSQTLNHNVMYWYQQKSSQAPKLLFHYYDKDFNNEADTPDNFQSRRPNTSFCFLDIRSPGLGDTAMYLCATSKGQGMGNQPQHFGDGTRLSIL.